Below, 23 T cell receptor beta chains from the same sample are listed, as sequenced in a study of blood T cells in healthy people across ages (dated by TCRdb to between 2014 and 2016). Libraries were made using 5' RACE. The listed sequencing device is Illumina HiSeq 2500. A second roughly 6 to 12 cycle PCR used a sample-barcoded 5' primer and a J-beta primer mix. TCRdb took the public reads, trimmed them with fastp at Q25, ran MiXCR for clone calling and kept in-frame beta chains. Under each unique CDR3 protein, matching rows form one entry showing the most common genes and DNA. In all, the sample holds 630,000 or so distinct CDR3 sequences, and 32% of those were seen once. The ten largest clones capture just over 15% of the sample. The sequenced sample was blood. All receptors derive from a woman over 75 in good health. Donor details come from another sample of the same person, matched by shared clones.

The chain carries TRBV27 and TRBJ2-5; D not certain. The germline V gene has CDR1 MNHEY and CDR2 SMNVEV (reference sequence). V was cut by 6 bases and J by 2 bases, with 13 bases left in between. The CDR3 sequence is 14 residues long. The CDR3 nucleotides are TGTGCCAGCAGAGGCTCCCTAAAACAAGAGACCCAGTACTTC. It translates to CASRGSLKQETQYF.

At least ten counts were recorded for this clonotype. The genes are TRBV4-1 and TRBJ2-3, with TRBD2 matching over 7 bases. The CDR3 loop spans 13 amino acids. Losses at the gene ends were 4 bases for V and 14 bases for J; bases not matched to a gene: 12. Germline V gene data show CDR1 as MGHRA and CDR2 as YSYEKL. The CDR3 spells CASSRVLGGTGYF. Written as DNA, the CDR3 is TGCGCCAGCAGCCGAGTACTGGGGGGGACGGGGTATTTT.

This clonotype was observed many times. The V gene is TRBV29-1, the J gene TRBJ2-7; D not resolved. Trimming stripped 3 bases from V and 0 bases from J, with 15 bases between. Germline V gives CDR1 SQVTM, CDR2 ANQGSEA. This CDR3 region has 15 residues. CDR3 region: CSVDLGHASSYEQYF. The CDR3 nucleotides are TGCAGCGTTGATCTTGGCCACGCGAGCTCCTACGAGCAGTACTTC.

V is TRBV7-8 and J is TRBJ1-1; D uncertain. The length of the CDR3 is 13 residues. Germline V gives CDR1 SGHVS, CDR2 FQNEAQ. The V gene lost 5 bases and the J gene lost 7 bases, with 14 bases spanning the gap. This CDR3 is CASSLYRADEAFF. Written as DNA, the CDR3 is TGTGCCAGCAGCCTATATCGTGCTGATGAAGCTTTCTTT.

CDR3 amino acids: CASSQNLGAGGNLAEQFF. The CDR3 DNA follows: TGTGCCAGCAGCCAGAATCTAGGAGCGGGGGGAAATCTGGCTGAGCAGTTCTTC. This chain connects TRBV3-1 to TRBJ2-1; TRBD2 agrees at 9 bases. Germline V CDR1 and CDR2: LGHDT, YNNKEL (reference sequence). J gave up 9 bases and V 3 bases, and 18 bases lay outside the gene matches. The CDR3 totals 18 residues.

This clonotype was counted many times. V gene TRBV20-1 combines with J gene TRBJ2-1; D possibly corresponds to TRBD2 (5 bases). V lost 2 bases and J 10 bases, leaving 24 bases between the germline ends. This CDR3 is built from 16 residues. Per the germline V gene, CDR1 is DFQATT and CDR2 is SNEGSKA (reference sequence). This chain's CDR3 is CSARSLSGGKLGEQFF. CDR3 bases: TGCAGTGCTAGATCACTCAGCGGAGGCAAACTGGGCGAGCAGTTCTTC.

This clonotype came up many times. The gene calls are TRBV6-5 and TRBJ2-1; 8 positions agree with TRBD2. V shed 2 bases and J 0 bases; nucleotides not matched to a gene: 9. The CDR3 is 18 amino acids. The germline gives CDR1 MNHEY, CDR2 SVGAGI. The chain's CDR3 is CASSYQTSGAYSYNEQFF. For the CDR3, the DNA is TGTGCCAGCAGTTACCAAACTAGCGGCGCCTACTCCTACAATGAGCAGTTCTTC.

This clonotype was counted a few times. V and J are TRBV15 and TRBJ1-1; D not resolved. CDR3 length: 15 amino acids. V gave up 0 bases and J gave up 0 bases, with 8 bases separating them. Per the germline V gene, CDR1 is LNHNV and CDR2 is YYDKDF (reference sequence). In nucleotides, the CDR3 is TGTGCCACCAGCAGAGAAGGCGGGATGAACACTGAAGCTTTCTTT. It is translated as CATSREGGMNTEAFF.

This clonotype was recorded at least ten times. The rearrangement links TRBV20-1 to TRBJ1-6; weak D call: TRBD1 (5 bases). Trimming cost V 1 base and J 9 bases, with 13 bases left between them. The CDR3 extends over 14 amino acids. From germline, CDR1 is DFQATT and CDR2 SNEGSKA (reference sequence). Here the CDR3 DNA reads TGCAGTGCTAGAGCCGCGGACAACGGTTCACCCCTCCACTTT. Translating gives CSARAADNGSPLHF.

This clonotype was recorded once. V usage is TRBV27 and J usage is TRBJ2-1; tentative D call: TRBD1 (5 bases). The CDR3 runs to 14 residues. Deletions cut 8 bases from V and 9 bases from J, with 20 bases between. From germline, CDR1 is MNHEY and CDR2 SMNVEV (reference sequence). This CDR3 reads CASSPLTGPVEQFF. For the CDR3, the DNA is TGTGCCAGCTCACCACTCACAGGACCTGTTGAGCAGTTCTTC.

This clonotype was observed a handful of times. The rearrangement uses TRBV5-1 and TRBJ1-4, with 8 bases identical to TRBD1. The CDR3 is 15 amino acids. Looked up from germline, CDR1 is SGHRS and CDR2 is YFSETQ. The J segment lost 4 bases and the V segment lost 2 bases, leaving 4 bases of the junction unmatched. CDR3 sequence reads: CASSLQGEGNEKLFF. Written as DNA, the CDR3 is TGCGCCAGCAGCTTACAGGGGGAGGGTAATGAAAAACTGTTTTTT. Using reference TRBV5-1 and TRBJ1-4 for the parts outside the CDR3, the full variable domain is KAGVTQTPRYLIKTRGQQVTLSCSPISGHRSVSWYQQTPGQGLQFLFEYFSETQRNKGNFPGRFSGRQFSNSRSEMNVSTLELGDSALYLCASSLQGEGNEKLFFGSGTQLSVL.

The V and J genes are TRBV20-1 and TRBJ1-1, with D perhaps matching TRBD1 (5 bases). The CDR3 totals 14 residues. V lost 5 bases and J 0 bases, leaving 13 bases between the germline ends. Per the germline V gene, CDR1 is DFQATT and CDR2 is SNEGSKA (reference sequence). The CDR3 loop is CSAGYPGMNTEAFF. CDR3 nucleotide sequence: TGCAGTGCTGGGTATCCAGGGATGAACACTGAAGCTTTCTTT.

The chain combines TRBV21-1 with TRBJ2-1; the table's TRBD2 call for D was not verified on the DNA. TRBV21-1 counts as a pseudogene. This CDR3 is 20 amino acids long. The DNA of the CDR3 is TGTGCCAGCAGTCTTGTGGCTAGCGGGAGGGCCTCGGACTCCTACAATGAGCGGTTCTTC. Translation gives CASSLVASGRASDSYNERFF.

This clonotype has only a few counts. This sequence joins TRBV6-1 and TRBJ1-5; TRBD1 is a possible D gene (5 bases). The V gene's germline CDR1 is MNHNS and CDR2 SASEGT. Deletions cut 4 bases from V and 6 bases from J, with 13 bases between. The CDR3 runs to 14 residues. The chain's CDR3 is CASSAGGVGQPQHF. Written as DNA, the CDR3 is TGTGCCAGCAGTGCGGGAGGGGTGGGTCAGCCCCAGCATTTT.

This clonotype was counted ten times or more. The chain combines TRBV5-1 with TRBJ1-4; TRBD1 matches at 10 bases. The CDR3 extends over 14 amino acids. The germline CDR1 and CDR2 sequences are SGHRS and YFSETQ. The trim removed 0 bases at V and 7 bases at J, leaving 0 bases unmatched. The CDR3 nucleotides read TGCGCCAGCAGCTTGGGACAGGGGGCTGAAAAACTGTTTTTT. This translates into CASSLGQGAEKLFF.

This clonotype came up many times. The gene calls are TRBV3-1 and TRBJ1-2, with D hard to call. V dropped 2 bases and J dropped 0 bases, with 13 bases sitting between them. CDR1 is LGHDT and CDR2 is YNNKEL in the germline V gene (reference sequence). The CDR3 loop spans 16 amino acids. In DNA, the CDR3 is TGTGCCAGCAGCCAATATCAGGCGAAGACTAACTATGGCTACACCTTC. Residues: CASSQYQAKTNYGYTF.

This clonotype was seen a few times. With a much larger clone just one base away, this may be a read error. In nucleotides, the CDR3 is TGCAGTGCTGGTCTAGCACGGGAGCAGTACTTC. It is translated as CSAGLAREQYF. The gene calls are TRBV20-1 and TRBJ2-7, with D possibly being TRBD2 (5 bases). Germline V gene lookup returns CDR1 DFQATT and CDR2 SNEGSKA (reference sequence). V was trimmed by 5 bases and J by 7 bases, leaving 12 bases between them. The CDR3 runs 11 residues.

The chain couples TRBV12-3 or TRBV12-4 to TRBJ2-3, with D uncertain. The V gene lost 1 base and the J gene lost 15 bases, with 20 bases spanning the gap. This CDR3 contains 14 residues. The CDR3 DNA reads as TGTGCCAGCAGTTTAGGAGTGCCCGCAGATGTGCAATATTTT. It specifies CASSLGVPADVQYF.

This clonotype appeared a few times. The V and J genes are TRBV20-1 and TRBJ2-3; possible D gene TRBD1, 6 bases. The germline V and J ends were trimmed by 1 base and 6 bases, with 17 bases remaining between them. The CDR3 length is 15 residues. The germline V gene encodes CDR1 DFQATT and CDR2 SNEGSKA (reference sequence). CDR3 residues: CSARGAQGNPDTQYF. The DNA of the CDR3 is TGCAGTGCTAGAGGCGCTCAGGGGAACCCGGATACGCAGTATTTT.

A single count supports this clonotype. The CDR3: CASRAGGPIYEQYF. The CDR3 DNA follows: TGTGCCAGCAGAGCAGGGGGCCCGATCTACGAGCAGTACTTC. The rearrangement links TRBV12-3 or TRBV12-4 to TRBJ2-4, with 8 nucleotides matching TRBD1. The J call may be incorrect, as the DNA end agrees better with TRBJ2-7. This CDR3 contains 14 residues.

In this sample, this clonotype turned up a few times. The genes are TRBV20-1 and TRBJ1-5, with TRBD1 matching over 9 bases. Germline V gene lookup returns CDR1 DFQATT and CDR2 SNEGSKA (reference sequence). J lost 3 bases, V lost 6 bases, and 6 bases had no gene match. This CDR3 comprises 14 residues. In DNA form, the CDR3 reads TGCAGTGCCGTACAGGGGGCGGTCAATCAGCCCCAGCATTTT. It translates to CSAVQGAVNQPQHF.

This clonotype came up many times. V gene TRBV5-1 combines with J gene TRBJ2-7; D tentatively fits TRBD1 or TRBD2 (5 bases each). Germline assignment: CDR1 SGHRS and CDR2 YFSETQ. The CDR3 length is 12 residues. The ends were cut back, 7 bases at V and 2 bases at J, with 10 bases in the middle. The CDR3 DNA reads as TGCGCCAGCGGGACGGATACCTACGAGCAGTACTTC. Translation: CASGTDTYEQYF.

Regarding this clonotype: A much larger clone is a single base away; this may be a read error. The CDR3: CASREGSTQETQYF. CDR3 in DNA: TGTGCCAGCAGGGAGGGTAGCACCCAAGAGACCCAGTACTTC. The chain joins TRBV6-1 to TRBJ2-5; the D gene is possibly TRBD2 (6 bases). The germline gives CDR1 MNHNS, CDR2 SASEGT. CDR3 length: 14 amino acids. V was pared by 6 bases and J by 1 base, with 12 bases between.